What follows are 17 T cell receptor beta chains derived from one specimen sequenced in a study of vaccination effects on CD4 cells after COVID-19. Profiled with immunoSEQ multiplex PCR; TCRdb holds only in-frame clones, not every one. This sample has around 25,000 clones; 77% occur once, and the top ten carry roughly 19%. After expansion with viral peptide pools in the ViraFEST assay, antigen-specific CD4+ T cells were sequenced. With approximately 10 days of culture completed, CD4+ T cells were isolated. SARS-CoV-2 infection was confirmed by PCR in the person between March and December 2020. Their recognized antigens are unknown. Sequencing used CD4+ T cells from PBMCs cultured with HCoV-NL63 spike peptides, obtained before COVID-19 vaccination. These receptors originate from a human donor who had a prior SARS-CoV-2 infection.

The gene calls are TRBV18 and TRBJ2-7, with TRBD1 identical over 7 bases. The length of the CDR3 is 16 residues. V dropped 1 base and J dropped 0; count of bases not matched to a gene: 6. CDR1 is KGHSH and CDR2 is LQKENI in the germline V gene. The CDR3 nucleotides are TGTGCCAGCTCACCACTTCTACAGGGGAGCTCCTACGAGCAGTACTTC. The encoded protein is CASSPLLQGSSYEQYF. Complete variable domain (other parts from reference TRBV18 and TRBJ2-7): NAGVMQNPRHLVRRRGQEARLRCSPMKGHSHVYWYRQLPEEGLKFMVYLQKENIIDESGMPKERFSAEFPKEGPSILRIQQVVRGDSAAYFCASSPLLQGSSYEQYFGPGTRLTVT.

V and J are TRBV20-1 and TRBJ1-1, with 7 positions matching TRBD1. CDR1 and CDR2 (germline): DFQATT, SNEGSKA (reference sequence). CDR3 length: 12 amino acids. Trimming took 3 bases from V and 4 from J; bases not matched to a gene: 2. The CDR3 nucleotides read TGCAGTGCTAGTGACAGGGCCACTGAAGCTTTCTTT. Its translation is CSASDRATEAFF.

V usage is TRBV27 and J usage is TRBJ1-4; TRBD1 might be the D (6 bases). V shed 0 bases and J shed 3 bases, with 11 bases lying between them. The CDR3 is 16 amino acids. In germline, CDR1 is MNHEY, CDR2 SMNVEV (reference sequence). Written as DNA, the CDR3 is TGTGCCAGCAGTTTATCGCACAGGGTGGCTAATGAAAAACTGTTTTTT. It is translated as CASSLSHRVANEKLFF.

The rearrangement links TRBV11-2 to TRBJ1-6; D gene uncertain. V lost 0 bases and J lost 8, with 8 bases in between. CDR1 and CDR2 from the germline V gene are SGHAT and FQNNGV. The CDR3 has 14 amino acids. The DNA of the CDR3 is TGTGCCAGCAGCTTAGATGTTGGCTATTCACCCCTCCACTTT. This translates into CASSLDVGYSPLHF.

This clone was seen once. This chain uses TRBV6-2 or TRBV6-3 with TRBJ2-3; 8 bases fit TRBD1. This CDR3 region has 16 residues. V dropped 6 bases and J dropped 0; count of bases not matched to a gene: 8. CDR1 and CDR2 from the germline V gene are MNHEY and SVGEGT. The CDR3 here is CASSTRGLLSTDTQYF. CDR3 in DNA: TGTGCCAGCAGCACCAGGGGGCTACTAAGCACAGATACGCAGTATTTT.

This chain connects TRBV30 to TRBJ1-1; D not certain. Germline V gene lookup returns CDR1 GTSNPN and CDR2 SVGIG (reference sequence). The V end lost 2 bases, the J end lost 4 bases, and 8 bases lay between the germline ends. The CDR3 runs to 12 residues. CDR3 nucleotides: TGTGCCTGGAGTAGGAAGTTCACTGAAGCTTTCTTT. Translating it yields CAWSRKFTEAFF. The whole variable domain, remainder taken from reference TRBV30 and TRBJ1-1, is SQTIHQWPATLVQPVGSPLSLECTVEGTSNPNLYWYRQAAGRGLQLLFYSVGIGQISSEVPQNLSASRPQDRQFILSSKKLLLSDSGFYLCAWSRKFTEAFFGQGTRLTVV.

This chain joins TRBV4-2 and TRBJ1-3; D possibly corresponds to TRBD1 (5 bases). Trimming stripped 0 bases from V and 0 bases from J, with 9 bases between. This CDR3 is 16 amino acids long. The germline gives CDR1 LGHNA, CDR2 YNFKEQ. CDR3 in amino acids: CASSQETVPSGNTIYF. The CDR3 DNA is TGTGCCAGCAGCCAAGAGACAGTTCCCTCTGGAAACACCATATATTTT.

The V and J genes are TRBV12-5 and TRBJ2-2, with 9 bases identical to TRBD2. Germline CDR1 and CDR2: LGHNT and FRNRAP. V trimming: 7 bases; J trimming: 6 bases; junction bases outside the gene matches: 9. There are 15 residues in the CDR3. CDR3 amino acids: CASAQGGGRAGELFF. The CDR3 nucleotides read TGTGCTAGTGCACAGGGTGGCGGGAGGGCCGGGGAGCTGTTTTTT.

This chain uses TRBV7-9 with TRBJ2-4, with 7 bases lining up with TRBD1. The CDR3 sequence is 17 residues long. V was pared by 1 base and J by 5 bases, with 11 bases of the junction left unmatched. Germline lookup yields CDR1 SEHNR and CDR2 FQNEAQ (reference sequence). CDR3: CASSLGFGRGTQNIQYF. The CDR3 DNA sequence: TGTGCCAGCAGCTTAGGATTTGGCAGGGGGACCCAAAACATTCAGTACTTC.

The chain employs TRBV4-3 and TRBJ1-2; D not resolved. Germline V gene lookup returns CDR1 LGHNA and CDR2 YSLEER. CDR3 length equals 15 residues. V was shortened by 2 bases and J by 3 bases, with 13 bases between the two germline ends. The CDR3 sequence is CASSQQAGVYYGYTF. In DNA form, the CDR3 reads TGCGCCAGCAGCCAACAAGCCGGGGTCTACTATGGCTACACCTTC.

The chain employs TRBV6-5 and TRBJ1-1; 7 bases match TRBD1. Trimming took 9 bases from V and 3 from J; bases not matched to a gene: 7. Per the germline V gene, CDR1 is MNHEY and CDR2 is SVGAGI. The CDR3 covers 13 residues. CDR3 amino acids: CASFRGRDTEAFF. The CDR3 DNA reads TGTGCCAGTTTCAGGGGGAGGGACACTGAAGCTTTCTTT.

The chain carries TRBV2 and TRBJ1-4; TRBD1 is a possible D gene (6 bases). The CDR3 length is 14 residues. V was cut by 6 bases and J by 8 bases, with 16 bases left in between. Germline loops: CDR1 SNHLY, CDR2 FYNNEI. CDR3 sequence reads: CASRMGGLIEKLFF. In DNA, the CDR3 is TGTGCCAGCAGGATGGGGGGGCTGATAGAAAAACTGTTTTTT.

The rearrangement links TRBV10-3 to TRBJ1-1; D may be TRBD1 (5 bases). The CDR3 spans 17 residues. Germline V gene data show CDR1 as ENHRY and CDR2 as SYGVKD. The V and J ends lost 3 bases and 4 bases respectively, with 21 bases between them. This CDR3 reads CAISDNIQPRQSTEAFF. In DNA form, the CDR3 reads TGTGCCATCAGTGACAATATACAACCAAGACAGAGCACTGAAGCTTTCTTT.

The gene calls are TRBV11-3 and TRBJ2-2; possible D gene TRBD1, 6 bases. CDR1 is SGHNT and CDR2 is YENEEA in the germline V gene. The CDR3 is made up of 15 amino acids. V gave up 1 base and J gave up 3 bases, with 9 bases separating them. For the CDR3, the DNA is TGTGCCAGCAGCTTAGGCAGGGGTGACACCGGGGAGCTGTTTTTT. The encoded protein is CASSLGRGDTGELFF.

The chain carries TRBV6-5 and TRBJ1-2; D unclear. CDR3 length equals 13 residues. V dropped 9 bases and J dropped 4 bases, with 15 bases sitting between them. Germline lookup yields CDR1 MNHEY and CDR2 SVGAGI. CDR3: CASRMTIFYGYTF. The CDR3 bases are TGTGCCAGTCGGATGACTATTTTCTATGGCTACACCTTC.

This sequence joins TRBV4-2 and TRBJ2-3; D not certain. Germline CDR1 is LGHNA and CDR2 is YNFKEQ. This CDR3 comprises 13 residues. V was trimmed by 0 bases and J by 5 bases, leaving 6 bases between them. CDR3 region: CASSQEGGDTQYF. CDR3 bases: TGTGCCAGCAGCCAAGAGGGTGGAGATACGCAGTATTTT.

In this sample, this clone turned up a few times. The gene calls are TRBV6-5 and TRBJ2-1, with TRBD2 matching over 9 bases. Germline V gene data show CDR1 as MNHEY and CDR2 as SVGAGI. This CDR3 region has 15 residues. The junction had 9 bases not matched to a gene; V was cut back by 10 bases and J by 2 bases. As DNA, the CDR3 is TGTGCCACCTTGTCCGGGACTAGCCCCTACAATGAGCAGTTCTTC. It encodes CATLSGTSPYNEQFF.